This T cell receptor (beta chain) was captured by sequencing in a study of cytomegalovirus exposure and HLA in healthy donors. 13 Jbeta primers and 60 Vbeta primers were used for the PCR. TCRdb's table, derived via immunoSEQ multiplex PCR, lists solely in-frame clones and lacks some. The table records some 170,000 clones, 80% to 90% of them present only once. V was shortened by 4 bases and J by 9 bases, with 16 bases between the two germline ends. In germline, CDR1 is MNHNY, CDR2 SVGAGI (reference sequence). The CDR3 length is 15 residues. The source is a woman aged 25-40 years in good health and CMV-seropositive. Input material: PBMCs. The chain joins TRBV6-6 to TRBJ1-6, with D perhaps TRBD1 (6 bases). In DNA form, the CDR3 reads TGTGCCAGCAGTTCCGGACAGCCTAATTTTTCACCCCTCCACTTT. Amino acids: CASSSGQPNFSPLHF.